This T cell receptor (beta chain) appears in the sequencing data of a study of blood T cell repertoires in COVID-19. In the study overall: COVID-19 samples collected from the United States, Italy and Spain covered acute and convalescent phases. T cells, B-cell-depleted T cells, or PBMCs provided the cDNA or gDNA that served as material.

Germline values: CDR1 SGHDT, CDR2 YYEEEE. The ends lost 3 bases at V and 9 bases at J; junction bases unmatched: 9. The length of the CDR3 is 15 residues. Which cohort a participant joined came from the clinical history participants gave. As processed by the authors: Reference gene primer amplification yielded estimated nucleated cell counts. The table came from immunoSEQ multiplex PCR; TCRdb's copy has only in-frame clones and leaves some out. The D gene and trimming were derived from the DNA, and the V and J assignments and clone size from that table. The sample shows roughly 190,000 clones, roughly 82% of them seen only once.

The sample taken for sequencing was PBMCs or T cells enriched from blood (not recorded which). This TCR was recovered from a woman in her fifties or sixties with acute COVID-19. This chain connects TRBV5-6 to TRBJ1-6; 7 bases line up with TRBD1. CDR3 bases: TGTGCCAGCAGCTCACTAGACAGGGATCCTTCACCCCTCCACTTT. It encodes CASSSLDRDPSPLHF. Combining the CDR3 with reference TRBV5-6 and TRBJ1-6 gives the whole variable domain DAGVTQSPTHLIKTRGQQVTLRCSPKSGHDTVSWYQQALGQGPQFIFQYYEEEERQRGNFPDRFSGHQFPNYSSELNVNALLLGDSALYLCASSSLDRDPSPLHFGNGTRLTVT.